These 2 T cell receptor beta chains came from one sample sequenced in a study of cytomegalovirus exposure and HLA in healthy donors (dated by TCRdb to about 2017). The library relied on the immunoSEQ multiplex PCR assay. For the multiplex PCR, a mixture combining 60 forward primers for TCR Vbeta segments and 13 reverse primers for TCR Jbeta segments was used. TCRdb mirrors the immuneACCESS table, restricted to in-frame sequences. Some clones are absent from its copies; in checked studies, under half trace to an unresolved V gene, and the reason for the others is unknown. Counted in this sample were around 250,000 clones; 80% to 85% of them appeared once. Less than 8.5% of the sample belongs to the ten largest clones. Specimen: PBMCs. These receptors were collected from a woman aged 55 to 70 in good health and CMV-seropositive.

The chain joins TRBV15 to TRBJ2-7; 8 nucleotides match TRBD2. The CDR3 extends over 15 amino acids. From germline, CDR1 is LNHNV and CDR2 YYDKDF (reference sequence). J gave up 4 bases and V 3 bases, and 8 bases lay outside the gene matches. The CDR3 DNA reads TGTGCCACCAGCAGCGCCGGGACTAGAGTGTACGAGCAGTACTTC. Translation gives CATSSAGTRVYEQYF.

CDR3 sequence (DNA): TGTGCCAGCAGTTCCCGACAGATAACATCCTACGAGCAGTACTTC. Amino acid sequence: CASSSRQITSYEQYF. The chain employs TRBV27 and TRBJ2-7, with a possible D match to TRBD1 (5 bases). Trimming removed 4 bases from V and 1 base from J, with 14 bases in between. The CDR3 has 15 amino acids. From germline, CDR1 is MNHEY and CDR2 SMNVEV (reference sequence).